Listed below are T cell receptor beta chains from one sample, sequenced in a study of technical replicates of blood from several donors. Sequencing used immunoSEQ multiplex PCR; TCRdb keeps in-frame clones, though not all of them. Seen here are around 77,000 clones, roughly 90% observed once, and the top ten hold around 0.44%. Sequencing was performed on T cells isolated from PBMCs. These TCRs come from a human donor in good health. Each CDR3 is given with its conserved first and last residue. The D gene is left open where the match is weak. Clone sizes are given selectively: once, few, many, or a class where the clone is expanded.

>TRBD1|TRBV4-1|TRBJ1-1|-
CASSQVGTGGRGAAFF
TGCGCCAGCAGCCAAGTAGGGACAGGGGGCCGGGGAGCAGCTTTCTTT
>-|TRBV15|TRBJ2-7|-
CATSNSGTKQYF
TGTGCCACCAGCAACTCCGGGACAAAGCAGTACTTC
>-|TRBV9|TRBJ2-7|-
CASSPLSGDFNEQYF
TGTGCCAGCAGCCCCCTATCGGGGGATTTCAACGAGCAGTACTTC
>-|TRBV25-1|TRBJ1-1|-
CASSEYGIGTSNTEAFF
TGTGCCAGCAGTGAATATGGAATAGGGACATCGAACACTGAAGCTTTCTTT
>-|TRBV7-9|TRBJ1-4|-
CASSLRSGNEKLFF
TGTGCCAGCAGCTTAAGGTCGGGTAATGAAAAACTGTTTTTT
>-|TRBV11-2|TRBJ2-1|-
CASSSRSEQFF
TGTGCCAGCAGCTCGAGGAGTGAGCAGTTCTTC
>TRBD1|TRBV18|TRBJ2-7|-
CASSLLDRDFAEQYF
TGTGCCAGCTCACTTTTGGACAGGGACTTTGCCGAGCAGTACTTC
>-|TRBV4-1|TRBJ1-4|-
CASSQVTVLEKLFF
TGCGCCAGCAGCCAAGTCACAGTCCTAGAAAAACTGTTTTTT
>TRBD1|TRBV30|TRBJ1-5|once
CAWNAGTGEQPQHF
TGTGCCTGGAATGCCGGGACAGGGGAACAGCCCCAGCATTTT
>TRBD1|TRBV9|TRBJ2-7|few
CASSEGAGTGGSSYEQYF
TGTGCCAGCAGCGAGGGGGCGGGGACAGGGGGTAGCTCCTACGAGCAGTACTTC
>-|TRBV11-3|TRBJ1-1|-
CASSSTVNTEAFF
TGTGCCAGCAGCTCTACAGTGAACACTGAAGCTTTCTTT
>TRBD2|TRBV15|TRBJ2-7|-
CATSSSWAGVYEQYF
TGTGCCACCAGCAGTTCCTGGGCGGGAGTGTACGAGCAGTACTTC
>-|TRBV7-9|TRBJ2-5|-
CASSPPGLAETQYF
TGTGCCAGCAGCCCGCCTGGGCTAGCAGAGACCCAGTACTTC
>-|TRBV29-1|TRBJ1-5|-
CSGGGDNQPQHF
TGCAGCGGGGGAGGGGACAATCAGCCCCAGCATTTT
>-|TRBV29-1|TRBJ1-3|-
CSVERPGGNTIYF
TGCAGCGTTGAAAGGCCAGGAGGAAACACCATATATTTT
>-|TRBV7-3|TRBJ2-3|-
CASSLIPGDTQYF
TGTGCCAGCAGCTTAATACCGGGGGACACGCAGTATTTT
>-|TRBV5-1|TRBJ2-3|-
CASSSPGITDTQYF
TGCGCCAGCAGCTCCCCAGGGATCACAGATACGCAGTATTTT
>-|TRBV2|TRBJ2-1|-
CASSDYQGIHNEQFF
TGTGCCAGCAGTGATTACCAGGGGATTCACAATGAGCAGTTCTTC
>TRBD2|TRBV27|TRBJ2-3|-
CASSTLGTILTDTQYF
TGTGCCAGCAGTACCCTAGGGACTATACTCACAGATACGCAGTATTTT
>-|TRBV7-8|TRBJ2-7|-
CASSLGLDSYEQYF
TGTGCCAGCAGCTTAGGTCTGGACTCTTACGAGCAGTACTTC
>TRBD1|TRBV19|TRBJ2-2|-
CASSTRGKGTGELFF
TGTGCCAGTAGTACCAGGGGGAAGGGCACCGGGGAGCTGTTTTTT
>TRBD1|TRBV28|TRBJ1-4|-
CASSEDREVEKLFF
TGTGCCAGCAGTGAGGACAGGGAGGTAGAAAAACTGTTTTTT
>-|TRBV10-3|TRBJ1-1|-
CAISERGRADILSTEAFF
TGTGCCATCAGTGAGAGGGGCAGGGCCGACATTCTGAGCACTGAAGCTTTCTTT
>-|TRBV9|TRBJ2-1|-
CASSVAQLGDEQFF
TGTGCCAGCAGCGTAGCGCAACTAGGCGATGAGCAGTTCTTC
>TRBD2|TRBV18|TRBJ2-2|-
CASSPSRTSGTTAGELFF
TGTGCCAGCTCACCATCTCGGACTAGCGGGACTACGGCCGGGGAGCTGTTTTTT
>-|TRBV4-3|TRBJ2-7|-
CASSQDAGSSYEQYF
TGCGCCAGCAGCCAAGATGCGGGTAGCTCCTACGAGCAGTACTTC
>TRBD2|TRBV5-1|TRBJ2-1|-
CASSLDGTSGSSYNEQFF
TGCGCCAGCAGCTTGGATGGGACTAGCGGGAGCTCCTACAATGAGCAGTTCTTC
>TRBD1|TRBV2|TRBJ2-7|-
CASSADRGRYEQYF
TGTGCCAGCAGTGCGGACAGGGGGAGGTACGAGCAGTACTTC
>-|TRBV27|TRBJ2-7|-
CASSGGTSYEQYF
TGTGCCAGTTCCGGGGGAACCTCCTACGAGCAGTACTTC
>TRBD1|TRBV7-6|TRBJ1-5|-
CASSLGSTGDQPQHF
TGTGCCAGCAGCTTAGGGAGCACAGGGGATCAGCCCCAGCATTTT
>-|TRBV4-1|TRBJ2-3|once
CASSRLHLGTDTQYF
TGCGCCAGCAGCCGCTTACACCTGGGCACAGATACGCAGTATTTT
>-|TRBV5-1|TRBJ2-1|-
CASSLEAGSYNEQFF
TGCGCCAGCAGCTTGGAGGCAGGCTCCTACAATGAGCAGTTCTTC
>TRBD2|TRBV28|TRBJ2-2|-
CASAIAGVGGELFF
TGTGCCAGCGCTATAGCGGGAGTAGGCGGGGAGCTGTTTTTT
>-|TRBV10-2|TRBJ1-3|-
CASSESFTRDSGNTIYF
TGCGCCAGCAGTGAGTCCTTCACTAGAGACTCTGGAAACACCATATATTTT
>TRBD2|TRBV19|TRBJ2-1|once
CASSIASGNNEQFF
TGTGCCAGTAGTATTGCTAGCGGTAACAATGAGCAGTTCTTC
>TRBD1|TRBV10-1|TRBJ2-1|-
CASSEYPGQAHNEQFF
TGCGCCAGCAGTGAATATCCGGGACAGGCCCACAATGAGCAGTTCTTC
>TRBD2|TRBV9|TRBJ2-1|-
CASSGGRLAGGYNEQFF
TGTGCCAGCAGCGGAGGCCGACTAGCGGGGGGCTACAATGAGCAGTTCTTC
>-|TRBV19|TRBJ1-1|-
CASSIETALNTEAFF
TGTGCCAGTAGTATAGAAACAGCCCTGAACACTGAAGCTTTCTTT
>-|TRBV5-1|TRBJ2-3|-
CASSSTAGIGIDTQYF
TGCGCCAGCAGCTCCACCGCGGGAATCGGTATAGATACGCAGTATTTT
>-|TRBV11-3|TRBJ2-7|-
CASSRQLSSYEQYF
TGTGCCAGCAGCCGACAGTTGAGCTCCTACGAGCAGTACTTC
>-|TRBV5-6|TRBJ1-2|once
CASSLGGNYGYTF
TGTGCCAGCAGCTTAGGGGGTAACTATGGCTACACCTTC
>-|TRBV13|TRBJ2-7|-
CASSLGQSYEQYF
TGTGCCAGCAGCTTAGGACAGTCCTACGAGCAGTACTTC
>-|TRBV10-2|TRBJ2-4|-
CASSEAGIIQYF
TGCGCCAGCAGTGAGGCAGGGATCATTCAGTACTTC
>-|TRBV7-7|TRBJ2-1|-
CASSQGSRGDNEQFF
TGTGCCAGCAGCCAGGGATCCAGGGGGGACAATGAGCAGTTCTTC
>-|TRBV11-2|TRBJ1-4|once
CATCAGLANEKLFF
TGTGCCACCTGCGCAGGGCTGGCTAATGAAAAACTGTTTTTT
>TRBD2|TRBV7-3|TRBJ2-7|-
CASSENVGGSYEQYF
TGTGCCAGCAGCGAAAATGTGGGAGGGTCCTACGAGCAGTACTTC
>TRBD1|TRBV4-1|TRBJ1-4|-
CASSQNLGQGPWKLFF
TGCGCCAGCAGCCAAAACCTCGGACAGGGTCCCTGGAAACTGTTTTTT
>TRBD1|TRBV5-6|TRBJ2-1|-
CASSTGTGDPYNEQFF
TGTGCCAGCAGCACTGGGACAGGCGACCCATACAATGAGCAGTTCTTC
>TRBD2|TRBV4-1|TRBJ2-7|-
CASSHRGDGRYEQYF
TGCGCCAGCAGCCACCGGGGGGACGGACGTTACGAGCAGTACTTC
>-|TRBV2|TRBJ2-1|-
CASSEGGAWQFF
TGTGCCAGCAGTGAGGGGGGGGCATGGCAGTTCTTC